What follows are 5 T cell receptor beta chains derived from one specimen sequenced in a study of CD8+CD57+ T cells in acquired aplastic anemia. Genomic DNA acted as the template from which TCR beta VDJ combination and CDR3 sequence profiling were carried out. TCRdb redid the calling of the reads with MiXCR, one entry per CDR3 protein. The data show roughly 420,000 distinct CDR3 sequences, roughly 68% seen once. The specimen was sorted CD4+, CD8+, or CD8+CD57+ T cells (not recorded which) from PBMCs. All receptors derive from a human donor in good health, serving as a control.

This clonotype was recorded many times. CDR3 protein: CSAPPAAAQETQYF. The CDR3, as DNA: TGCAGCGCCCCGCCCGCGGCAGCCCAAGAGACCCAGTACTTC. The chain links TRBV29-1 to TRBJ2-5; unclear D gene. This CDR3 is built from 14 residues. The germline V gene has CDR1 SQVTM and CDR2 ANQGSEA. Trimming took off 7 bases at V and 1 base at J, with 16 bases between the two ends.

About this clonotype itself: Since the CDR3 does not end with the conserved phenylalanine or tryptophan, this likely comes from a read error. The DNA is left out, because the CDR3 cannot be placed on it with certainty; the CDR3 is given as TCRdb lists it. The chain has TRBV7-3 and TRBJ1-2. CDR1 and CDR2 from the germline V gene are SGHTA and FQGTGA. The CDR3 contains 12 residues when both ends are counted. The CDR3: CASRQAKYGDTL.

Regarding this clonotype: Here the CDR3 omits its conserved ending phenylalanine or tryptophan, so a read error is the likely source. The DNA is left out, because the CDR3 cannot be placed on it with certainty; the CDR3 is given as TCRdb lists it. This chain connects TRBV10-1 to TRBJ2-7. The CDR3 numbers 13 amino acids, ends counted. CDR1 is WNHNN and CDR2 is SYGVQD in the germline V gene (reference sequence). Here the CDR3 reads CASSQDRVYQEYY.

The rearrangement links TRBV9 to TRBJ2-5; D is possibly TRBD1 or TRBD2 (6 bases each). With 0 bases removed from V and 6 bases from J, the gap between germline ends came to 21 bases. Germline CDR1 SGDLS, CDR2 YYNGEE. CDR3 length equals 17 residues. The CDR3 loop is CASSVGSGAGGYKTQYF. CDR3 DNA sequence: TGTGCCAGCAGCGTAGGTTCGGGGGCAGGTGGCTACAAGACCCAGTACTTC.

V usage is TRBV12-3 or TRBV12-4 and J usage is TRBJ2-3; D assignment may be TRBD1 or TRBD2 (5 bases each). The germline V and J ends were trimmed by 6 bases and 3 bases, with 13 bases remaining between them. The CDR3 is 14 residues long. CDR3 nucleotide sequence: TGTGCCAGCAGGCTATGGGACGGTACAGATACGCAGTATTTT. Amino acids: CASRLWDGTDTQYF.